The clone carrying this T cell receptor (beta chain) was recorded once. The antigen is undetermined. The CDR3 has 14 residues. CDR1 is LNHDA, CDR2 SQIVND, per germline (reference sequence). Trimming cost V 5 bases and J 7 bases; bases outside gene matches: 3. Repertoires were generated with immunoSEQ multiplex PCR, while TCRdb's copy carries only in-frame clones and drops some. Counted here are tens of thousands of clones, around four fifths occurring once; the ten biggest clones make up approximately 2.8%. The entry originates in a study of OX40 agonist ivuxolimab in advanced cancers. About the research overall: The study enrolled dose-escalation patients with hepatocellular carcinoma, melanoma, renal cell or head and neck cancer. Prior therapy, whether anti-PD-1, anti-PD-L1 or anti-CTLA-4, was allowed, and approximately 40% had some.

Study-level points and caveats: With doses of 0.1-3.0 mg/kg, partial responders showed among the lowest clonal expansion.

Sequencing used CD4+ or CD8+ T cells sorted from blood, obtained in a trial of the OX40 agonist ivuxolimab. The chain combines TRBV19 with TRBJ1-6; TRBD1 agrees at 9 bases. The receptor was derived from an adult with an advanced solid tumor such as melanoma, head and neck, liver or kidney cancer. The CDR3 sequence is CASSLQGANSPLHF. CDR3 coding DNA: TGTGCCAGTAGTTTACAGGGGGCGAATTCACCCCTCCACTTT.